A single TCR beta chain is shown here with its context. No antigen is known for it. This sample stems from a study of T-cell reconstitution after alpha-beta-depleted transplantation in children. Unique molecular identifiers were built into the TCRbeta library. TCRdb re-derived calls from the PCR reads in MiXCR, one entry per CDR3 protein. The repertoire has about 830,000 distinct CDR3 sequences, approximately 15% of them found once; the top ten carry roughly 4.8%. Study-wide results and caveats: Reportedly, only several hundred clones from non-depleted graft cells drove alpha-beta T-cell counts at about two months.

The sequencing used PBMCs, mostly from graft donor cells, collected 360 days after TCRalphabeta/CD19-depleted stem cell transplant. This TCR derives from a male patient under 18 who had a stem cell transplant for acute lymphoblastic leukemia, so the T cells may come from the graft donor.

The CDR3: CASSHIRSSYNEQFF. The DNA of the CDR3 is TGTGCCAGCAGCCATATCAGAAGCTCCTACAATGAGCAGTTCTTC. The chain carries TRBV14 and TRBJ2-1; D unresolved. CDR3 length: 15 residues. In germline, CDR1 is SGHDN, CDR2 FVKESK. The V end was cut by 3 bases, the J end by 0 bases, with 9 bases between.